This TCR beta chain was retrieved from a study of cytomegalovirus exposure and HLA in healthy donors. General study findings and limits: Rarity held for most TCR sequences, but there were some public TCRs that occurred in many donors. A list of 150 to 200 TCR beta chains associated with cytomegalovirus was given. In vitro confirmation showed three CMV-associated chains to be CMV antigen specific. Reported performance of the classifier showed diagnosis of cytomegalovirus status with high specificity and sensitivity.

Concerning this clone itself: Its antigen remains unidentified.

Sequenced by immunoSEQ multiplex PCR; TCRdb stores in-frame clones only, minus some. The sample holds around 91,000 clones, roughly 92% seen once. The CDR3 is made up of 14 amino acids. Germline CDR1 is MNHEY and CDR2 is SMNVEV (reference sequence). Trimming took off 5 bases at V and 0 bases at J, with 7 bases between the two ends. Sequencing input: PBMCs. The sequence was obtained from a woman aged 30 to 39 in good health and CMV-seropositive. The V and J genes are TRBV27 and TRBJ2-2; tentative D call: TRBD1 (5 bases). The chain's CDR3 is CASSRGTNTGELFF. The CDR3 bases are TGTGCCAGCAGTAGGGGTACGAACACCGGGGAGCTGTTTTTT.